This T cell receptor beta chain was identified during a study of beta chain features in type 1 diabetes. As for the study in general: Researchers looked at approximately 110,000,000 sorted cells across all samples. General study points: Short templates might get an advantage during PCR, and this would be equal in patients and controls. Junctions at VDJ sites from type 1 diabetes patients had fewer insertions and more deletions.

Reverse transcribing all isolated RNA meant expressed TCRB transcripts were sequenced. Assay: immunoSEQ multiplex PCR; the TCRdb copy retains only in-frame clones and omits some. The sample shows 350,000 to 400,000 clones, about 16% of them seen only once. Germline-derived CDR1 and CDR2 are GTSNPN and SVGIG (reference sequence). The length of the CDR3 is 15 residues. V lost 5 bases, J lost 2 bases, and 17 bases lay in between. With regard to this clone: Its antigen is not identified.

Purities in excess of 98% were seen in all sorted populations. V usage is TRBV30 and J usage is TRBJ2-3, with D unresolved. This sequence was found in a woman under 30 in good health. The sample taken for sequencing was naive CD4+ T cells from blood. For the CDR3, the DNA is TGTGCCTGGGATCCCCGACTTAGGCTCACAGATACGCAGTATTTT. This gives the protein CAWDPRLRLTDTQYF.